A selection of T cell receptor beta chains follows, all from one sample in a study of blood T cell repertoires in COVID-19. Only in-frame clones appear in the TCRdb table, and some are missing; sequencing was by immunoSEQ multiplex PCR. The table has 250,000 or so clones, around 86% seen once. The sample comprised peripheral blood. The receptors were gathered from a man in his forties with active or convalescent COVID-19. The CDR3 runs from the conserved cysteine through the conserved F or W. Fields, in order: CDR3 length, D gene, V gene, J gene, clone size, CDR3 protein, CDR3 DNA. A D gene is named only where the DNA matches it firmly. The size field is filled for only some rows; it gives once, few, many or a size class.

len: 12
d_gene: .
v_gene: TRBV29-1
j_gene: TRBJ2-3
abundance: .
CDR3aa: CSVGASTDTQYF
CDR3nt: TGCAGCGTTGGGGCTAGCACAGATACGCAGTATTTT

len: 19
d_gene: TRBD1
v_gene: TRBV7-9
j_gene: TRBJ2-2
abundance: .
CDR3aa: CASSRYRDRGSGNTGELFF
CDR3nt: TGTGCCAGCAGCCGATACAGGGACAGGGGATCGGGGAACACCGGGGAGCTGTTTTTT

len: 14
d_gene: TRBD2
v_gene: TRBV19
j_gene: TRBJ2-1
abundance: .
CDR3aa: CASSTSGNDNEQFF
CDR3nt: TGTGCCAGTTCGACTAGCGGGAATGACAATGAGCAGTTCTTC

len: 16
d_gene: TRBD2
v_gene: TRBV9
j_gene: TRBJ2-5
abundance: once
CDR3aa: CASSVSGLAFQETQYF
CDR3nt: TGTGCCAGCAGCGTATCGGGACTAGCGTTCCAAGAGACCCAGTACTTC

len: 13
d_gene: TRBD2
v_gene: TRBV5-1
j_gene: TRBJ2-1
abundance: few
CDR3aa: CASSWRGGNEQFF
CDR3nt: TGCGCCAGCAGCTGGCGGGGGGGCAATGAGCAGTTCTTC

len: 15
d_gene: TRBD1
v_gene: TRBV10-2
j_gene: TRBJ2-7
abundance: few
CDR3aa: CASSFRRDSYYEQYF
CDR3nt: TGCGCCAGCAGTTTCCGAAGGGACAGCTACTACGAGCAGTACTTC

len: 13
d_gene: .
v_gene: TRBV7-2
j_gene: TRBJ1-5
abundance: .
CDR3aa: CASSLDRIQPQHF
CDR3nt: TGTGCCAGCAGCTTAGACAGGATTCAGCCCCAGCATTTT

len: 16
d_gene: TRBD1
v_gene: TRBV11-3
j_gene: TRBJ1-2
abundance: .
CDR3aa: CASSLERTGGNYGYTF
CDR3nt: TGTGCCAGCAGCCTAGAACGGACAGGGGGGAACTATGGCTACACCTTC

len: 17
d_gene: TRBD2
v_gene: TRBV4-2
j_gene: TRBJ2-2
abundance: .
CDR3aa: CASSQGGRTSVSGELFF
CDR3nt: TGTGCCAGCAGCCAAGGGGGGAGGACTAGCGTGAGCGGGGAGCTGTTTTTT

len: 16
d_gene: .
v_gene: TRBV12-5
j_gene: TRBJ2-2
abundance: .
CDR3aa: CASGLVLRLNTGELFF
CDR3nt: TGTGCTAGTGGTTTGGTACTTCGGTTGAACACCGGGGAGCTGTTTTTT

len: 13
d_gene: TRBD2
v_gene: TRBV2
j_gene: TRBJ2-3
abundance: once
CDR3aa: CASSGLASDTQYF
CDR3nt: TGTGCCAGCAGTGGACTAGCTTCAGATACGCAGTATTTT

len: 11
d_gene: .
v_gene: TRBV12-3/TRBV12-4
j_gene: TRBJ2-3
abundance: .
CDR3aa: CASSLTLTQYF
CDR3nt: TGTGCCAGCAGTTTAACTCTCACGCAGTATTTT

len: 15
d_gene: TRBD2
v_gene: TRBV5-8
j_gene: TRBJ2-5
abundance: .
CDR3aa: CASSFGGRALETQYF
CDR3nt: TGTGCCAGCAGCTTTGGCGGGAGGGCCCTGGAGACCCAGTACTTC

len: 13
d_gene: TRBD2
v_gene: TRBV5-5
j_gene: TRBJ2-7
abundance: .
CDR3aa: CASSFWTSDEQYF
CDR3nt: TGTGCCAGCAGCTTCTGGACTAGCGACGAGCAGTACTTC

len: 12
d_gene: .
v_gene: TRBV18
j_gene: TRBJ1-6
abundance: .
CDR3aa: CASSPENSPLHF
CDR3nt: TGTGCCAGCTCACCCGAGAATTCACCCCTCCACTTT

len: 14
d_gene: TRBD2
v_gene: TRBV10-3
j_gene: TRBJ2-7
abundance: .
CDR3aa: CATTPGTSGYEQYF
CDR3nt: TGTGCCACAACACCCGGGACTAGCGGATACGAGCAGTACTTC

len: 21
d_gene: .
v_gene: TRBV5-1
j_gene: TRBJ1-1
abundance: .
CDR3aa: CASSLVPRSGVTTPMNTEAFF
CDR3nt: TGCGCCAGCAGCTTGGTGCCCCGCTCAGGGGTTACGACCCCCATGAACACTGAAGCTTTCTTT

len: 13
d_gene: .
v_gene: TRBV11-2
j_gene: TRBJ1-5
abundance: .
CDR3aa: CASSRDMREPQHF
CDR3nt: TGTGCCAGCAGCCGGGACATGAGGGAGCCCCAGCATTTT

len: 15
d_gene: TRBD1
v_gene: TRBV6-5
j_gene: TRBJ1-5
abundance: .
CDR3aa: CASSPAGTGNQPQHF
CDR3nt: TGTGCCAGCAGTCCAGCTGGGACAGGGAATCAGCCCCAGCATTTT

len: 16
d_gene: TRBD2
v_gene: TRBV4-2
j_gene: TRBJ2-7
abundance: .
CDR3aa: CASSQDLGGSPYEQYF
CDR3nt: TGTGCCAGCAGCCAAGATCTAGGCGGGAGTCCCTACGAGCAGTACTTC

len: 16
d_gene: TRBD2
v_gene: TRBV9
j_gene: TRBJ2-5
abundance: .
CDR3aa: CASSVATGRAQETQYF
CDR3nt: TGTGCCAGCAGCGTAGCTACTGGGAGGGCACAAGAGACCCAGTACTTC

len: 16
d_gene: TRBD1
v_gene: TRBV5-1
j_gene: TRBJ2-6
abundance: .
CDR3aa: CASSLGTGTGANVLTF
CDR3nt: TGCGCCAGCAGCTTGGGGACAGGGACTGGGGCCAACGTCCTGACTTTC

len: 15
d_gene: TRBD1
v_gene: TRBV29-1
j_gene: TRBJ2-3
abundance: .
CDR3aa: CSVFLHRTGPDTQYF
CDR3nt: TGCAGCGTTTTCCTACACCGGACAGGGCCAGATACGCAGTATTTT